These 13 T cell receptor beta chains share one sample of origin, sequenced in a study of low-dose radiotherapy and immunotherapy resistance in tumors (dated by TCRdb to between 2021 and 2024). The label giving this sample's time point can be read as: after trial treatment. The treatment or condition label, as the study defines it: LDRT plus nivolumab, ipilimumab, low-dose cyclophosphamide and aspirin (RACIN trial). Sequencing took place on an Illumina HiSeq 2500. First-strand cDNA was synthesized using Superscript III and a set of TRAV- and TRBV-specific primers, so that both TCRalpha and TCRbeta chains were covered. TCRs were amplified with Phusion for approximately 21 PCR cycles, with a constant-region primer paired with the adapter attached to the V primers. TCRdb applied fastp at Q25 and MiXCR to the public reads, then kept only in-frame beta chains. Rows matching on CDR3 protein sequence are summarized as one entry with the most common DNA and genes. Across this sample there are tens of thousands of distinct CDR3 sequences, with approximately 26% seen only once. The top ten constitute roughly a tenth of the sample.

The sequenced sample was PBMCs, obtained after low-dose radiotherapy plus immunotherapy. The receptors originated from a male donor with prostate cancer.

The table lists this clonotype with many counts. The V call is TRBV20-1, the J call TRBJ2-7; 7 nucleotides line up with TRBD1. The CDR3 length is 14 residues. The ends lost 6 bases at V and 3 bases at J; junction bases unmatched: 11. Germline values: CDR1 DFQATT, CDR2 SNEGSKA (reference sequence). CDR3 nucleotide sequence: TGCAGTGCGCCCACGGCCGGGACAGACTACGAGCAGTACTTC. The encoded protein is CSAPTAGTDYEQYF.

The rearrangement uses TRBV7-3 and TRBJ2-2; a possible D gene is TRBD2 (5 bases). V lost 5 bases and J lost 7, with 20 bases in between. CDR1 SGHTA and CDR2 FQGTGA come from the germline V gene. The CDR3 sequence is 16 residues long. CDR3 region: CASSPHTSGNSGELFF. CDR3 bases: TGTGCCAGCAGCCCCCACACTAGTGGGAATAGCGGGGAGCTGTTTTTT.

As concerns this clonotype: With only one base between it and a far larger clone, this is likely a read error. The chain employs TRBV10-3 and TRBJ2-5; D is undetermined. The germline gives CDR1 ENHRY, CDR2 SYGVKD. The V end lost 5 bases, the J end lost 2 bases, and 12 bases lay between the germline ends. The CDR3 length is 14 residues. CDR3 DNA: TGTGCCATCAGTTACTCGGAGTTTCAAGAGACCCAGTACTTC. Its translation: CAISYSEFQETQYF.

This clonotype was detected many times. The CDR3 sequence is CSVHRGQGDTQYF. CDR3 in DNA: TGCAGCGTTCACAGGGGGCAGGGAGATACGCAGTATTTT. This chain links TRBV29-1 with TRBJ2-3; 9 nucleotides match TRBD1. The V gene end was trimmed by 5 bases and the J gene end by 5 bases; junction bases not matched to a gene: 5. Germline V gives CDR1 SQVTM, CDR2 ANQGSEA. The CDR3 loop spans 13 amino acids.

The chain links TRBV3-1 to TRBJ1-6, with D perhaps matching TRBD1 (6 bases). The CDR3 has 16 amino acids. Germline-derived CDR1 and CDR2 are LGHDT and YNNKEL (reference sequence). V was pared by 0 bases and J by 3 bases, with 9 bases between. The CDR3 nucleotides are TGTGCCAGCAGCCAAGAAGGGGGACTCTATAATTCACCCCTCCACTTT. Protein: CASSQEGGLYNSPLHF.

The rearrangement uses TRBV3-1 and TRBJ2-7; 9 bases are shared with TRBD1. CDR1 is LGHDT and CDR2 is YNNKEL in the germline V gene (reference sequence). The CDR3 sequence is 15 residues long. With V trimmed by 1 base and J by 5 bases, 6 bases remained unmatched. In nucleotides, the CDR3 is TGTGCCAGCAGCCAAGTCCGGGACAGGGTTAACGAGCAGTACTTC. Its translation is CASSQVRDRVNEQYF.

A remark on this clonotype: A far more abundant clone sits one base away, making this likely a read error. This chain joins TRBV6-1 and TRBJ2-7; the match to TRBD2 covers 8 bases. The CDR3 is made up of 16 amino acids. Germline lookup yields CDR1 MNHNS and CDR2 SASEGT. After removal of 2 bases from V and 7 bases from J, the junction contained 13 bases not matched to a gene. The CDR3 DNA follows: TGTGCCAGCAGTGAATATAGGACTAGCTCCTACAATGAGCAGTACTTC. It specifies CASSEYRTSSYNEQYF.

This clonotype was counted at least ten times. The chain carries TRBV7-2 and TRBJ1-5; perhaps TRBD1 as D (6 bases). The CDR3 loop spans 15 amino acids. Looked up from germline, CDR1 is SGHTA and CDR2 is FQGNSA. V was shortened by 0 bases and J by 7 bases, with 13 bases between the two germline ends. CDR3 amino acids: CASSLATGRVQPQHF. In DNA, the CDR3 is TGTGCCAGCAGCTTAGCTACAGGGAGGGTGCAGCCCCAGCATTTT.

The chain carries TRBV5-5 and TRBJ2-7; D is tentatively TRBD1 or TRBD2 (5 bases each). Germline V CDR1 and CDR2: SGHKS, YYEKEE (reference sequence). The CDR3 extends over 16 amino acids. V shed 0 bases and J shed 9 bases, with 22 bases lying between them. Here the CDR3 reads CASSLAVLPHTGGQYF. CDR3 bases: TGTGCCAGCAGCTTGGCCGTATTGCCCCACACTGGGGGGCAGTACTTC.

This clonotype was seen repeatedly, ten times or more. The CDR3 nucleotides read TGTGCCAGCAGCCAAGAGCGGCAGGGCGGGCACTATGGCTACACCTTC. Translated, it gives CASSQERQGGHYGYTF. The rearrangement joins TRBV14 to TRBJ1-2; TRBD1 is a possible D gene (5 bases). This CDR3 is built from 16 residues. Per germline, CDR1 SGHDN and CDR2 FVKESK. Trimming stripped 0 bases from V and 3 bases from J, with 14 bases between.

This clonotype was picked up many times. The rearrangement uses TRBV6-2 or TRBV6-3 and TRBJ2-4; 7 bases line up with TRBD1. Looked up from germline, CDR1 is MNHEY and CDR2 is SVGEGT. This CDR3 has 13 residues. V lost 6 bases to trimming and J lost 6 bases; unmatched junction nucleotides: 5. This chain's CDR3 is CASRGTALNIQYF. CDR3 DNA sequence: TGTGCCAGCAGGGGGACAGCCTTAAACATTCAGTACTTC.

This clonotype has a count of ten or more. The J gene is TRBJ1-2, the V gene TRBV11-2; no firm D call. Trimming took off 4 bases at V and 2 bases at J, with 14 bases between the two ends. The CDR3 has 15 residues. Germline assignment: CDR1 SGHAT and CDR2 FQNNGV. In DNA form, the CDR3 reads TGTGCCAGCAGCTCGTCCTTTTCCGGAAACTATGGCTACACCTTC. As protein: CASSSSFSGNYGYTF. Looking up the rest from reference TRBV11-2 and TRBJ1-2 gives the full variable domain: EAGVAQSPRYKIIEKRQSVAFWCNPISGHATLYWYQQILGQGPKLLIQFQNNGVVDDSQLPKDRFSAERLKGVDSTLKIQPAKLEDSAVYLCASSSSFSGNYGYTFGSGTRLTVV.

As regards this clonotype: A read error may account for a junction end that differs from germline. The gene calls are TRBV5-1 and TRBJ2-7; 10 bases are shared with TRBD2. The CDR3 extends over 16 amino acids. Germline V gene data show CDR1 as SGHRS and CDR2 as YFSETQ. The CDR3 nucleotides are TGCGCCAGCAGGTTGGGAACTAGCGGGATAGGACACGAGCAGTACTTC. The encoded protein is CASRLGTSGIGHEQYF.